One sample yielded the 5 T cell receptor beta chains listed below, sequenced in a study of shared clonotypes between healthy human individuals. Sequencing used immunoSEQ multiplex PCR; TCRdb keeps in-frame clones, though not all of them. The repertoire has hundreds of thousands of clones, roughly 79% of them found once; the top ten carry more than 10%. Input material: PBMCs. The receptors derive from a middle-aged woman in good health. Some clones in this sample may be carry-over from other donors' samples.

In nucleotides, the CDR3 is TGTGCCAGCAGTAGGGACCCCACAACTGAAGCTTTCTTT. Residues: CASSRDPTTEAFF. V usage is TRBV6-1 and J usage is TRBJ1-1; possible D gene TRBD1, 5 bases. Looked up from germline, CDR1 is MNHNS and CDR2 is SASEGT. The CDR3 contains 13 residues. V dropped 5 bases and J dropped 5 bases, with 12 bases sitting between them.

The rearrangement uses TRBV2 and TRBJ2-3; possible D gene TRBD2, 6 bases. Germline V lookup: CDR1 SNHLY, CDR2 FYNNEI. V was trimmed by 6 bases and J by 0 bases, leaving 10 bases between them. The CDR3 consists of 14 residues. The DNA for the CDR3 is TGTGCCAGCAGGCAGCGGGTCAGCACAGATACGCAGTATTTT. This sequence encodes CASRQRVSTDTQYF.

The chain has TRBV5-1 and TRBJ2-5, with 14 bases matching TRBD2. J lost 5 bases, V lost 1 base, and 10 bases had no gene match. The CDR3 has 18 residues. Germline CDR1 reads SGHRS; CDR2 reads YFSETQ. In DNA form, the CDR3 reads TGCGCCAGCAGCTTGAGGGGACTAGCGGGAGAGGTTCGGGAGACCCAGTACTTC. It encodes CASSLRGLAGEVRETQYF.

The V and J genes are TRBV6-5 and TRBJ1-1; 8 bases line up with TRBD1. V lost 0 bases to trimming and J lost 4 bases; unmatched junction nucleotides: 7. CDR1 is MNHEY and CDR2 is SVGAGI in the germline V gene. This CDR3 has 16 residues. The CDR3 DNA reads TGTGCCAGCAGTTACTCAGCCCTCAGGGGGCTCACTGAAGCTTTCTTT. This gives the protein CASSYSALRGLTEAFF.

V and J are TRBV9 and TRBJ1-1, with 11 bases aligning to TRBD1. This CDR3 is built from 15 residues. In germline, CDR1 is SGDLS, CDR2 YYNGEE. V trimming: 4 bases; J trimming: 3 bases; junction bases outside the gene matches: 5. CDR3: CASSPKGQGDTEAFF. The CDR3 DNA reads as TGTGCCAGCAGCCCTAAGGGACAGGGGGACACTGAAGCTTTCTTT.